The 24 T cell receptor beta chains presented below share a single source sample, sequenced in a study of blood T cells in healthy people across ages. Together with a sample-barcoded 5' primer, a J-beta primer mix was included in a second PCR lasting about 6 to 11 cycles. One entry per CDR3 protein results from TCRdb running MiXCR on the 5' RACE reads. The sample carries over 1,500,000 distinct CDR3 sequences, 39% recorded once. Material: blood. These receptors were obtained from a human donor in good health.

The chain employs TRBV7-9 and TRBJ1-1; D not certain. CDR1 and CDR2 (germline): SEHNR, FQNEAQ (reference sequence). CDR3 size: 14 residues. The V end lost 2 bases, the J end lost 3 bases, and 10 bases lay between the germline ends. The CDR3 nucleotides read TGTGCCAGCAGCTTAAGAGAAGCGGACACTGAAGCTTTCTTT. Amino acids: CASSLREADTEAFF. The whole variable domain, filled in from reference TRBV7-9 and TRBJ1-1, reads DTGVSQNPRHKITKRGQNVTFRCDPISEHNRLYWYRQTLGQGPEFLTYFQNEAQLEKSRLLSDRFSAERPKGSFSTLEIQRTEQGDSAMYLCASSLREADTEAFFGQGTRLTVV.

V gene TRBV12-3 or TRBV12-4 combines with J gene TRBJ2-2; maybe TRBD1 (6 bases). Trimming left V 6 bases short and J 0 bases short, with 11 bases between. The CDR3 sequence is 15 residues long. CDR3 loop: CASSKDRANTGELFF. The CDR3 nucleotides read TGTGCCAGCAGCAAGGACAGAGCGAACACCGGGGAGCTGTTTTTT.

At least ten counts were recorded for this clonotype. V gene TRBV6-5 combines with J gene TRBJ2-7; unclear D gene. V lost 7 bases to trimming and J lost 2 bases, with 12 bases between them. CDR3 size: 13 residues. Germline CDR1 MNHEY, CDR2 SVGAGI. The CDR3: CASTRAPPYEQYF. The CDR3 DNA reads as TGTGCCAGCACCCGGGCTCCTCCCTACGAGCAGTACTTC.

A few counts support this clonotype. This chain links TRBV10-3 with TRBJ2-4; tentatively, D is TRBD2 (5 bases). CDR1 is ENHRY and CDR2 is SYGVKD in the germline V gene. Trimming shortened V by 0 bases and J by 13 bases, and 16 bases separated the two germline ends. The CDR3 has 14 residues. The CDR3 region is CAISESGGLEWQYF. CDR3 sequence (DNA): TGTGCCATCAGTGAGTCTGGCGGGCTTGAGTGGCAGTACTTC.

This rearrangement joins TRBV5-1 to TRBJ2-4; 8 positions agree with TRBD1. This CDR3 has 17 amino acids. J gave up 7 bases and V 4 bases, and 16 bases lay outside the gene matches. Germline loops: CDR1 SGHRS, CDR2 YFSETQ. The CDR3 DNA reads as TGCGCCAGCAGCAGGGACCCCGGGACAGGAGGAGGGAACATTCAGTACTTC. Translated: CASSRDPGTGGGNIQYF.

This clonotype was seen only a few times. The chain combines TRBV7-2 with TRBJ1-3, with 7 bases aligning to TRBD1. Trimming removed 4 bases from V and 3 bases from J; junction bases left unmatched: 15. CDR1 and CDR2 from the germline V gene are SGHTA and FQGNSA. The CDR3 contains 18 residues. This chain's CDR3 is CASSSLPGQIKFGNTIYF. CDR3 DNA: TGTGCCAGCAGCTCGCTACCGGGACAGATAAAATTTGGAAACACCATATATTTT.

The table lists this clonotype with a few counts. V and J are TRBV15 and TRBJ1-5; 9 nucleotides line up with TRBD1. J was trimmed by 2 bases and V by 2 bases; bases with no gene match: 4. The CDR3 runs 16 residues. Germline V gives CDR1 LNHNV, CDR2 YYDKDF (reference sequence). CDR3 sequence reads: CATSRTTGGGNQPQHF. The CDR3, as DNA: TGTGCCACCAGCAGAACTACAGGGGGCGGCAATCAGCCCCAGCATTTT.

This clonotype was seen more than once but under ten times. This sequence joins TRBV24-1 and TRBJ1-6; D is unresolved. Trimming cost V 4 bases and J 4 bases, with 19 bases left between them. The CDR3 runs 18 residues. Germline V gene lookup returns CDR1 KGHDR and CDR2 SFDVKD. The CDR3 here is CATSDPRPARRYNSPLHF. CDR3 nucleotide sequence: TGTGCCACCAGTGACCCGCGACCGGCAAGACGTTATAATTCACCCCTCCACTTT.

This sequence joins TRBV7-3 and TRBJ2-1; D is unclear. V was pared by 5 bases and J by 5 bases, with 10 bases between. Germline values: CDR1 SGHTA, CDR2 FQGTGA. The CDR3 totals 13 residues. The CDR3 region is CASSAVGNNEQFF. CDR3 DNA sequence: TGTGCCAGCAGCGCAGTCGGCAACAATGAGCAGTTCTTC.

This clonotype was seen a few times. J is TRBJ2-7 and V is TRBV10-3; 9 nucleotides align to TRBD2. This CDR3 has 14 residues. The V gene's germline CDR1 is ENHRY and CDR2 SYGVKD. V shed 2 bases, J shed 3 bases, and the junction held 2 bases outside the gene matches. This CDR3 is CAISEGSGGYEQYF. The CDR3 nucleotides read TGTGCCATCAGTGAGGGTAGCGGGGGCTACGAGCAGTACTTC.

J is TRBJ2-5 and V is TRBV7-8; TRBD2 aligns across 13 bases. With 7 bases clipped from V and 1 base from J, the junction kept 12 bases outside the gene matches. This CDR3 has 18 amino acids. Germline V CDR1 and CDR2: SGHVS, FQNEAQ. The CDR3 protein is CASTWTSGGRGLQETQYF. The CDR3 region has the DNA TGTGCCAGCACTTGGACTAGCGGGGGAAGGGGGCTCCAAGAGACCCAGTACTTC.

The CDR3 spells CASSKVGSGYGYTF. CDR3 nucleotide sequence: TGTGCCAGCAGCAAAGTGGGATCAGGATATGGCTACACCTTC. This chain joins TRBV21-1 and TRBJ1-2; the table's D call TRBD1 went unverified against the DNA. TRBV21-1 is annotated as a pseudogene. The CDR3 has 14 residues.

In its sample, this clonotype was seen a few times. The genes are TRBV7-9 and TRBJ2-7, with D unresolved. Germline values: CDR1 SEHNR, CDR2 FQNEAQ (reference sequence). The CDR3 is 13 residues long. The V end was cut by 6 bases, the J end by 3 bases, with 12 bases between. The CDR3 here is CASRGNSLYEQYF. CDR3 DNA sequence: TGTGCCAGCAGAGGTAACAGTCTCTACGAGCAGTACTTC.

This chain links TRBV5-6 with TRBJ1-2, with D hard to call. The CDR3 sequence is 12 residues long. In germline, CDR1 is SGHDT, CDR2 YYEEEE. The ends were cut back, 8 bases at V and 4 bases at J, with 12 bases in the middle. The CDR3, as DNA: TGTGCCAGTCGCGGACCGAGCTATGGCTACACCTTC. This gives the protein CASRGPSYGYTF.

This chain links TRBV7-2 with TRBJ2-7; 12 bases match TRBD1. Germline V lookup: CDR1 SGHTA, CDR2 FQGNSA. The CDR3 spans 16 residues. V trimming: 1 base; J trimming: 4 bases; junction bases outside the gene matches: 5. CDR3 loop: CASSLGGTGGQYEQYF. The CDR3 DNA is TGTGCCAGCAGCTTAGGAGGGACAGGGGGCCAATACGAGCAGTACTTC.

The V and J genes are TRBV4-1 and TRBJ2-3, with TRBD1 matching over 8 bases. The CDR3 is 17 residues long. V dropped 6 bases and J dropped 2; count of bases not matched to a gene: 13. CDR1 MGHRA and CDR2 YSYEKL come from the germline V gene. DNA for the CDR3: TGCGCCAGCAGTTCTCCTCCGGGACAGGAGATCACAGATACGCAGTATTTT. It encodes CASSSPPGQEITDTQYF.

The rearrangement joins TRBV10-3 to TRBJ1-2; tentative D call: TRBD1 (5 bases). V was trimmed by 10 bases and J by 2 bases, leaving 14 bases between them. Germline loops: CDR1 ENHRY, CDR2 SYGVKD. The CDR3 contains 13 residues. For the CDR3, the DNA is TGTGCCACCCGGGACTACCGGAACTATGGCTACACCTTC. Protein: CATRDYRNYGYTF.

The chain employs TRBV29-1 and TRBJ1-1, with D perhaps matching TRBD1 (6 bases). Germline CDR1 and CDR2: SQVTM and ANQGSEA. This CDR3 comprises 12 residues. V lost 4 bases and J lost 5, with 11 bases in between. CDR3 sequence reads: CSVAGARTEAFF. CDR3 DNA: TGCAGCGTTGCGGGGGCGCGAACTGAAGCTTTCTTT.

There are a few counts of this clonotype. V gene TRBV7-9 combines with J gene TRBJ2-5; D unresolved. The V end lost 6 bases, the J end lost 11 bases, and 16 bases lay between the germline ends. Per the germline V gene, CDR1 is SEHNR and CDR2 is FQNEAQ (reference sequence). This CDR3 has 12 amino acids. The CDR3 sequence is CASSLESVVQYF. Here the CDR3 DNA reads TGTGCCAGCAGTCTTGAGAGTGTGGTTCAGTACTTC.

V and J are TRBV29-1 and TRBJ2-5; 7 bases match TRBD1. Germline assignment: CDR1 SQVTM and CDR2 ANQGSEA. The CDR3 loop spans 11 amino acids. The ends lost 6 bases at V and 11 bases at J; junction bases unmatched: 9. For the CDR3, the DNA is TGCAGCGTGTGGGACAGCCTTGAGCAGTACTTC. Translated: CSVWDSLEQYF.

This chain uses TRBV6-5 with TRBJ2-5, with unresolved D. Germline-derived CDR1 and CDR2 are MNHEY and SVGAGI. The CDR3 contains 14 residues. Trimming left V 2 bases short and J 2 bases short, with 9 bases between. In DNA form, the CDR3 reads TGTGCCAGCAGTTACGCAGCAGGTCAAGAGACCCAGTACTTC. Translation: CASSYAAGQETQYF.

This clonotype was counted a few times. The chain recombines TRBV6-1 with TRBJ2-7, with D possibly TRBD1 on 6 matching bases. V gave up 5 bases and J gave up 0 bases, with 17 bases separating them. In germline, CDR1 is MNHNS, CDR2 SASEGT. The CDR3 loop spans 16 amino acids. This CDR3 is CASSLFGQGISYEQYF. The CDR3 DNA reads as TGTGCCAGCAGTCTCTTTGGGCAGGGGATCTCCTACGAGCAGTACTTC.

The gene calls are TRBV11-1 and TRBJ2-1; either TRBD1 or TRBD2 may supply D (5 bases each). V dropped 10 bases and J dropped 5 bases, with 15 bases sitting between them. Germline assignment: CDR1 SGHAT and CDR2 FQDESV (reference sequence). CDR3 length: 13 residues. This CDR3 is CAIEGFLNNEQFF. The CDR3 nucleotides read TGTGCCATTGAGGGGTTTTTAAACAATGAGCAGTTCTTC.

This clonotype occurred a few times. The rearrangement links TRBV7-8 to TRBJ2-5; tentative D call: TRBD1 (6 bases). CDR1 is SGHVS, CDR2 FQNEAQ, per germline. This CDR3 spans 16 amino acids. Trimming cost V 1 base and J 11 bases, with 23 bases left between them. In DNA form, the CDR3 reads TGTGCCAGCAGCTTAGACGGGACAACCTCGGCCCTGGGGCAGTACTTC. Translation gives CASSLDGTTSALGQYF.